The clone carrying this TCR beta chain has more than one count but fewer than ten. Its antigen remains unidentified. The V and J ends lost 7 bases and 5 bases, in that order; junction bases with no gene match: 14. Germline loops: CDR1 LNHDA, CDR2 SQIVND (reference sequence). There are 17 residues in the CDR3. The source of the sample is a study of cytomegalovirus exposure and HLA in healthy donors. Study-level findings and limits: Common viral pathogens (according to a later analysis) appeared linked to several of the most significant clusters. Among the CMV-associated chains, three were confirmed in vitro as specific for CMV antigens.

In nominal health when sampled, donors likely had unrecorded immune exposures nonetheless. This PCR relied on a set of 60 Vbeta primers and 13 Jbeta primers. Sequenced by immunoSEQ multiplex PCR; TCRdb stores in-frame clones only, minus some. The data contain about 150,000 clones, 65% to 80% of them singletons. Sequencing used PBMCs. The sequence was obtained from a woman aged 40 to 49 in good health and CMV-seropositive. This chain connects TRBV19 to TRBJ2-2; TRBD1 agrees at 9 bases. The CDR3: CASTGATGGEGTGELFF. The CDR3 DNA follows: TGTGCCAGTACCGGGGCTACAGGGGGCGAGGGAACCGGGGAGCTGTTTTTT.